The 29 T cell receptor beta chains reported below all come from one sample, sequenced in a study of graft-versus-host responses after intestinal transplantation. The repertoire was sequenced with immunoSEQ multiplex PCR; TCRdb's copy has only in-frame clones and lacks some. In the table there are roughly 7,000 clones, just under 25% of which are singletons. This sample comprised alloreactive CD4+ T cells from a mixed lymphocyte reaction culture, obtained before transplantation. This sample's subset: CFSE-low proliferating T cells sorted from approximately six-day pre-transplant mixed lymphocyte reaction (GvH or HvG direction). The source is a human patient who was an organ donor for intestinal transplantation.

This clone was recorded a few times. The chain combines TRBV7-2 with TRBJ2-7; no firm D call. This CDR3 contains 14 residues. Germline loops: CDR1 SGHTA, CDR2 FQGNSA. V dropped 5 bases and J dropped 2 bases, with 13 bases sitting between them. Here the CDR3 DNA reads TGTGCCAGCAGCAACCGGGTGCTCGCCTACGAGCAGTACTTC. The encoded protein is CASSNRVLAYEQYF.

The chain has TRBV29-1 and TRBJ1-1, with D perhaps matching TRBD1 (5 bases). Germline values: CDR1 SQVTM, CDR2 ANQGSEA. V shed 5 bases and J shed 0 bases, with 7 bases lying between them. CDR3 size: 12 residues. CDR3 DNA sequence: TGCAGCGTTTGGGGGATGAACACTGAAGCTTTCTTT. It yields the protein CSVWGMNTEAFF. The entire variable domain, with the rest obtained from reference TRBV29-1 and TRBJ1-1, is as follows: SAVISQKPSRDICQRGTSLTIQCQVDSQVTMMFWYRQQPGQSLTLIATANQGSEATYESGFVIDKFPISRPNLTFSTLTVSNMSPEDSSIYLCSVWGMNTEAFFGQGTRLTVV.

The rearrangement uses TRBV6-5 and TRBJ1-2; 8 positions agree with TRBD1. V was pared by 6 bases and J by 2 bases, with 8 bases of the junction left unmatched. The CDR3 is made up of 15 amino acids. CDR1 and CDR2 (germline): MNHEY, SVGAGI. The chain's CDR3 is CASSLGDRNNYGYTF. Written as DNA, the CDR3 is TGTGCCAGCAGCTTGGGGGACAGGAACAACTATGGCTACACCTTC.

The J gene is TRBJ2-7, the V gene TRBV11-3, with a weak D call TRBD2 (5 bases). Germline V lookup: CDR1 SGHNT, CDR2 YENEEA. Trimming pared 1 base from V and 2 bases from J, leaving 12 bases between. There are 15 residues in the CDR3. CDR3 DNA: TGTGCCAGCAGCTTAGGTAGGACGGGGACCTACGAGCAGTACTTC. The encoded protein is CASSLGRTGTYEQYF.

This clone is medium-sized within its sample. The CDR3 DNA sequence: TGTGCCAGCAGCTTAACGAGCCCGTATGGCTACACCTTC. Its protein product is CASSLTSPYGYTF. V usage is TRBV7-2 and J usage is TRBJ1-2, with unresolved D. The CDR3 has 13 amino acids. The germline V and J ends were trimmed by 2 bases and 5 bases, with 9 bases remaining between them. The germline CDR1 and CDR2 sequences are SGHTA and FQGNSA.

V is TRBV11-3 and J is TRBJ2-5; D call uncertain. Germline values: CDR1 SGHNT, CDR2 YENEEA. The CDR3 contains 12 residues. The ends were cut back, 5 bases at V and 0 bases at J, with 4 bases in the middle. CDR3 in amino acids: CASSVNQETQYF. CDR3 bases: TGTGCCAGCAGCGTAAACCAAGAGACCCAGTACTTC.

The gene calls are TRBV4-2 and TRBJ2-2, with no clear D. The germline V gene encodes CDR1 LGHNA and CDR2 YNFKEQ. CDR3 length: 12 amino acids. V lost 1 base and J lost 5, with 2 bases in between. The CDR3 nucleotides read TGTGCCAGCAGCCAAGGGACCGGGGAGCTGTTTTTT. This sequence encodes CASSQGTGELFF.

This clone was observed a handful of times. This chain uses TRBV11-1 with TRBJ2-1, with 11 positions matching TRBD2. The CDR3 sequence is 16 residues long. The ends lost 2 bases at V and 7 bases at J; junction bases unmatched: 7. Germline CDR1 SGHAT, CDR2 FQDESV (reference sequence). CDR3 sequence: CASSLLSSGRFNEQFF. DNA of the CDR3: TGTGCCAGCAGCTTACTTTCTAGCGGGAGGTTTAATGAGCAGTTCTTC.

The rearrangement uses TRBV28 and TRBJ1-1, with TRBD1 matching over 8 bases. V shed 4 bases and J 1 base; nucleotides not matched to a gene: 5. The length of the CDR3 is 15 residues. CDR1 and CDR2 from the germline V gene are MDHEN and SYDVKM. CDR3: CASSSRQGRNTEAFF. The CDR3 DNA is TGTGCCAGCAGTTCCCGACAGGGGAGGAACACTGAAGCTTTCTTT.

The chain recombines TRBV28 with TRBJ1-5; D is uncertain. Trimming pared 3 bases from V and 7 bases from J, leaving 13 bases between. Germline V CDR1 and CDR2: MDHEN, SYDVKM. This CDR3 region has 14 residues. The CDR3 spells CASSFRTGGQPQHF. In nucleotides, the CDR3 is TGTGCCAGCAGTTTCCGGACGGGTGGGCAGCCCCAGCATTTT.

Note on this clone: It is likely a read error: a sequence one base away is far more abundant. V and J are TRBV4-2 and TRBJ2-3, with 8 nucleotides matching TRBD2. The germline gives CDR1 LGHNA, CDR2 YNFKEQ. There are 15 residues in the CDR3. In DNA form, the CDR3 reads TGTGCCGGCAGCCGGGGACTAGTTGGGGGAGATACGCAGTATTTT. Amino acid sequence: CAGSRGLVGGDTQYF.

CDR3 sequence reads: CASSFDRPNGYTF. In DNA, the CDR3 is TGTGCCAGCAGCTTTGACAGGCCCAATGGCTACACCTTC. The chain links TRBV5-5 to TRBJ1-2; possibly TRBD1 for D (6 bases). Trimming left V 2 bases short and J 6 bases short, with 11 bases between. This CDR3 contains 13 residues. Germline-derived CDR1 and CDR2 are SGHKS and YYEKEE (reference sequence).

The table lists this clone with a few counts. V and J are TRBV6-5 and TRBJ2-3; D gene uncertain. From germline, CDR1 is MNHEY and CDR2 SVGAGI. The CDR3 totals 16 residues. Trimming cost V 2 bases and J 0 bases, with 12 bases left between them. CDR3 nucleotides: TGTGCCAGCAGTTACGCCGAAAGTTCTAGCACAGATACGCAGTATTTT. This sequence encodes CASSYAESSSTDTQYF.

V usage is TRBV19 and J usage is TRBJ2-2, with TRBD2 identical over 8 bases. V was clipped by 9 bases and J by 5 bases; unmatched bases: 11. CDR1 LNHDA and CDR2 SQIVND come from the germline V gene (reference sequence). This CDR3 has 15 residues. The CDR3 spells CARGHGRAGTGELFF. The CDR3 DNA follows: TGTGCCAGGGGGCACGGGAGGGCCGGTACCGGGGAGCTGTTTTTT.

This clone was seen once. The CDR3 DNA sequence: TGTGCCAGCAGCTTGCTCCCGGGACAGCGAGGAGAGCAGTACTTC. It codes for CASSLLPGQRGEQYF. The rearrangement links TRBV5-5 to TRBJ2-7, with 7 nucleotides matching TRBD1. The J segment lost 7 bases and the V segment lost 1 base, leaving 11 bases of the junction unmatched. The V gene's germline CDR1 is SGHKS and CDR2 YYEKEE (reference sequence). The CDR3 runs to 15 residues.

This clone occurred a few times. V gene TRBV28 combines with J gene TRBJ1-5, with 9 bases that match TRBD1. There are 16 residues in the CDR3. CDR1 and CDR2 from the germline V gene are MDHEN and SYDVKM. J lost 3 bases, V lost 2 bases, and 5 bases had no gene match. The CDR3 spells CASSLRTGVFNQPQHF. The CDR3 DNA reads TGTGCCAGCAGTTTACGGACAGGGGTGTTCAATCAGCCCCAGCATTTT.

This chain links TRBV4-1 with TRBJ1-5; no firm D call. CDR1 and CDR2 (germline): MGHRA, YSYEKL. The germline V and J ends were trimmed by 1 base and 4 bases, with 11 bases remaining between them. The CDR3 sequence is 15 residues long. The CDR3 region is CASSQAALLNQPQHF. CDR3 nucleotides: TGCGCCAGCAGCCAAGCTGCACTCTTAAATCAGCCCCAGCATTTT.

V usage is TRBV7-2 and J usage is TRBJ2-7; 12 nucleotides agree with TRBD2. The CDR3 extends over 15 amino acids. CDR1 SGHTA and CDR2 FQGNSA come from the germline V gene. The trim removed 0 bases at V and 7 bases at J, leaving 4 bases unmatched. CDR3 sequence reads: CASSLALAGGGEQYF. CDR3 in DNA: TGTGCCAGCAGCTTAGCACTAGCGGGAGGAGGGGAGCAGTACTTC.

The CDR3 is CASRGGYLYNEQFF. CDR3 sequence (DNA): TGTGCCAGTCGGGGAGGCTACCTCTACAATGAGCAGTTCTTC. The rearrangement links TRBV28 to TRBJ2-1; a possible D gene is TRBD2 (6 bases). The CDR3 spans 14 residues. The V and J ends lost 9 bases and 3 bases respectively, with 15 bases between them. Germline values: CDR1 MDHEN, CDR2 SYDVKM.

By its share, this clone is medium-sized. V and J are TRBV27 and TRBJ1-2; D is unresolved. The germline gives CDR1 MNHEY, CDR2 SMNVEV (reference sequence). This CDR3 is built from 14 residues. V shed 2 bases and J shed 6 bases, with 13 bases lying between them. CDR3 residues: CASSLTGLGNGYTF. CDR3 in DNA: TGTGCCAGCAGTTTAACCGGGCTCGGTAATGGCTACACCTTC.

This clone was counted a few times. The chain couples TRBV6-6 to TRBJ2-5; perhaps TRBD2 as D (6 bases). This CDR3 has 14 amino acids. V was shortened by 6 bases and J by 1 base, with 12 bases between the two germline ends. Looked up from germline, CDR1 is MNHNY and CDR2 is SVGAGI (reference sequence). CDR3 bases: TGTGCCAGCAGCGGCGGGGTCCCCCAAGAGACCCAGTACTTC. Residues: CASSGGVPQETQYF.

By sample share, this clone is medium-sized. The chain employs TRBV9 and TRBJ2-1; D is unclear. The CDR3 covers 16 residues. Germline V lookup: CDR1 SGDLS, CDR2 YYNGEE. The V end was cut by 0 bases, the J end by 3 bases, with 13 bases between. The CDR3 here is CASSVVSGRFYNEQFF. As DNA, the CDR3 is TGTGCCAGCAGCGTAGTTAGTGGGCGGTTCTACAATGAGCAGTTCTTC.

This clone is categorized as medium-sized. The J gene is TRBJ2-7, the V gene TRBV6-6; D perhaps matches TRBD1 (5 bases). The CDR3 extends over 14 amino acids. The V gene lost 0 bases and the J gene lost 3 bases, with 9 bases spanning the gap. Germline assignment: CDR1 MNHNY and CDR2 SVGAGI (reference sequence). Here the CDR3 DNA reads TGTGCCAGCAGTTACTCGCCAGGGAACTACGAGCAGTACTTC. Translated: CASSYSPGNYEQYF.

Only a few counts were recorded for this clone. CDR3 residues: CASSLDRTLGYTF. The CDR3 DNA sequence: TGTGCCAGCAGTTTGGACCGCACATTGGGCTACACCTTC. The chain recombines TRBV13 with TRBJ1-2; no clear D gene. CDR3 length: 13 amino acids. In germline, CDR1 is PRHDT, CDR2 FYEKMQ (reference sequence). Trimming shortened V by 6 bases and J by 8 bases, and 16 bases separated the two germline ends.

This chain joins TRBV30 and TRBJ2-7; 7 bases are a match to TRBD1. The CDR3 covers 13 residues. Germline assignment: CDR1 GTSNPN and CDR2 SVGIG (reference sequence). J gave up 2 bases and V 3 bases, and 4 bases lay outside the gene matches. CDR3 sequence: CAWSRGQTYEQYF. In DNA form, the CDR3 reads TGTGCCTGGAGCAGGGGACAGACCTACGAGCAGTACTTC.

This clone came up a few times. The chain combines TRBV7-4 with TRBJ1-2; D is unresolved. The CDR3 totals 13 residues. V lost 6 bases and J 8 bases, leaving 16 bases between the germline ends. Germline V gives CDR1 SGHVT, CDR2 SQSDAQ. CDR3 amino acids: CASSLDRTLGYTF. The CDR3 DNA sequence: TGTGCCAGCAGTTTGGACCGCACATTGGGCTACACCTTC.

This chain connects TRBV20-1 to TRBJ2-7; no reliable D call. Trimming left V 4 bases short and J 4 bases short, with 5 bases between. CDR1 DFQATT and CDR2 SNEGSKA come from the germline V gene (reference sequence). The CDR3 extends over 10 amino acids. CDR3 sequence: CSATQYEQYF. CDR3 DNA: TGCAGTGCTACACAATACGAGCAGTACTTC.

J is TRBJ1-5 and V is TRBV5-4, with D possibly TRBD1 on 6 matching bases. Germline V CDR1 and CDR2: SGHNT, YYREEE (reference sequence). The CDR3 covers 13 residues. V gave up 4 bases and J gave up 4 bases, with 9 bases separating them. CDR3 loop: CASSRGGNQPQHF. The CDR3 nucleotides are TGTGCCAGCAGCCGAGGGGGGAATCAGCCCCAGCATTTT.

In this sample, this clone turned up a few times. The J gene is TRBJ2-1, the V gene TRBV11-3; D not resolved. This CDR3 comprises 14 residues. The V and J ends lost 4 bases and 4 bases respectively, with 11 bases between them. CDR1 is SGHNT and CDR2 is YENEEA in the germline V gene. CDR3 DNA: TGTGCCAGCAGCTCCAATTACGTTTACAATGAGCAGTTCTTC. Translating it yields CASSSNYVYNEQFF.